Each of the 14 T cell receptor beta chains below was sequenced from the same sample in a study of blood T cell repertoires in COVID-19. The method was immunoSEQ multiplex PCR; TCRdb's version includes in-frame clones alone and lacks a portion of them. The sample shows around 300,000 clones, around 90% of them seen only once. Sequenced input: peripheral blood. These receptor sequences come from a man aged 50-59 years with acute or convalescent COVID-19.

This chain uses TRBV9 with TRBJ1-6, with D tentatively TRBD1 (5 bases). V gave up 6 bases and J gave up 11 bases, with 21 bases separating them. The CDR3 has 15 amino acids. Germline V gene lookup returns CDR1 SGDLS and CDR2 YYNGEE. CDR3: CASTSGTGRGAPLHF. The CDR3 DNA reads TGTGCCAGCACCTCCGGGACCGGGAGAGGGGCACCCCTCCACTTT.

This chain connects TRBV12-3 or TRBV12-4 to TRBJ1-6, with D tentatively TRBD1 (6 bases). The V end was cut by 2 bases, the J end by 11 bases, with 7 bases between. This CDR3 is 12 amino acids long. The CDR3 nucleotides are TGTGCCAGCAGTTTACAGGGGCCACCCCTCCACTTT. Protein sequence: CASSLQGPPLHF.

This chain links TRBV7-9 with TRBJ1-2; TRBD1 matches at 8 bases. The germline gives CDR1 SEHNR, CDR2 FQNEAQ (reference sequence). This CDR3 is 13 amino acids long. The V and J ends lost 5 bases and 7 bases, in that order; junction bases with no gene match: 6. In nucleotides, the CDR3 is TGTGCCAGCAGCACAGGGGGGGTTTTTGGCTACACCTTC. This encodes CASSTGGVFGYTF.

The chain links TRBV9 to TRBJ1-2, with a possible D match to TRBD1 (6 bases). Deletions cut 4 bases from V and 4 bases from J, with 20 bases between. The CDR3 contains 16 residues. Germline-derived CDR1 and CDR2 are SGDLS and YYNGEE. The CDR3 here is CASSLAGAGVGYGYTF. The DNA for the CDR3 is TGTGCCAGCAGCCTAGCCGGTGCAGGGGTCGGCTATGGCTACACCTTC.

The chain links TRBV15 to TRBJ2-1, with D unresolved. The CDR3 loop spans 13 amino acids. Germline lookup yields CDR1 LNHNV and CDR2 YYDKDF (reference sequence). V lost 0 bases, J lost 7 bases, and 7 bases lay in between. Here the CDR3 DNA reads TGTGCCACCAGCAGAGAAGTAACTAATGAGCAGTTCTTC. Residues: CATSREVTNEQFF.

The rearrangement links TRBV11-3 to TRBJ2-3, with TRBD1 identical over 7 bases. The CDR3 spans 17 residues. V lost 3 bases and J lost 6; bases outside the gene matches: 15. Germline CDR1 reads SGHNT; CDR2 reads YENEEA. The CDR3: CASSLPTGTERMDTQYF. CDR3 bases: TGTGCCAGCAGCTTGCCTACCGGGACAGAGAGGATGGATACGCAGTATTTT.

The chain couples TRBV5-1 to TRBJ2-3; TRBD2 is a possible D gene (6 bases). Germline V CDR1 and CDR2: SGHRS, YFSETQ. V gave up 4 bases and J gave up 1 base, with 10 bases separating them. This CDR3 has 14 amino acids. The CDR3 sequence is CASSPSGGTDTQYF. CDR3 nucleotide sequence: TGCGCCAGCAGCCCCTCGGGAGGCACAGATACGCAGTATTTT.

The rearrangement uses TRBV7-9 and TRBJ1-1; no reliable D call. Between the trimmed V and J ends, which lost 4 bases and 8 bases, there was a span of 17 bases. CDR1 is SEHNR, CDR2 FQNEAQ, per germline (reference sequence). The CDR3 consists of 14 residues. The CDR3 DNA reads TGTGCCAGCAGCTCCTTAGAGGAGTTACGGGAAGCTTTCTTT. Protein sequence: CASSSLEELREAFF.

The chain couples TRBV4-1 to TRBJ1-2; maybe TRBD1 (6 bases). This CDR3 comprises 13 residues. The V gene's germline CDR1 is MGHRA and CDR2 YSYEKL. With 1 base removed from V and 4 bases from J, the gap between germline ends came to 7 bases. The CDR3 loop is CASSQGTAYGYTF. DNA for the CDR3: TGCGCCAGCAGCCAAGGGACAGCCTATGGCTACACCTTC.

This chain connects TRBV5-1 to TRBJ2-2; weak D call: TRBD1 (6 bases). V lost 5 bases and J 2 bases, leaving 13 bases between the germline ends. Germline V gives CDR1 SGHRS, CDR2 YFSETQ. The CDR3 runs to 15 residues. CDR3 residues: CASRVEGGNTGELFF. In DNA, the CDR3 is TGCGCCAGCAGGGTAGAAGGGGGAAACACCGGGGAGCTGTTTTTT.

This rearrangement joins TRBV11-3 to TRBJ2-3; TRBD1 agrees at 8 bases. The V and J ends lost 2 bases and 1 base, in that order; junction bases with no gene match: 11. Germline CDR1 and CDR2: SGHNT and YENEEA. The CDR3 runs 18 residues. CDR3 amino acids: CASSLWGPPGQGTDTQYF. The CDR3 DNA follows: TGTGCCAGCAGCTTATGGGGTCCCCCGGGACAGGGCACAGATACGCAGTATTTT.

The rearrangement links TRBV10-3 to TRBJ1-1, with 7 positions matching TRBD1. The CDR3 extends over 13 amino acids. The germline V gene has CDR1 ENHRY and CDR2 SYGVKD. Trimming cost V 5 bases and J 6 bases; bases outside gene matches: 6. CDR3 amino acids: CAISLQGRAEAFF. CDR3 nucleotide sequence: TGTGCCATCAGTTTACAGGGGCGGGCTGAAGCTTTCTTT.

The J gene is TRBJ1-4, the V gene TRBV27; D is uncertain. The ends were cut back, 6 bases at V and 2 bases at J, with 10 bases in the middle. Germline CDR1 is MNHEY and CDR2 is SMNVEV (reference sequence). The CDR3 consists of 14 residues. This CDR3 is CASSREATNEKLFF. CDR3 nucleotide sequence: TGTGCCAGCAGCAGAGAGGCGACTAATGAAAAACTGTTTTTT.

The chain links TRBV9 to TRBJ2-5; 11 bases line up with TRBD2. The V gene end was trimmed by 0 bases and the J gene end by 2 bases; junction bases not matched to a gene: 9. The CDR3 has 18 residues. The germline V gene encodes CDR1 SGDLS and CDR2 YYNGEE. CDR3 sequence (DNA): TGTGCCAGCAGCGTAGCTAGGGGGCTAGCGGGGGGACAAGAGACCCAGTACTTC. The encoded protein is CASSVARGLAGGQETQYF.